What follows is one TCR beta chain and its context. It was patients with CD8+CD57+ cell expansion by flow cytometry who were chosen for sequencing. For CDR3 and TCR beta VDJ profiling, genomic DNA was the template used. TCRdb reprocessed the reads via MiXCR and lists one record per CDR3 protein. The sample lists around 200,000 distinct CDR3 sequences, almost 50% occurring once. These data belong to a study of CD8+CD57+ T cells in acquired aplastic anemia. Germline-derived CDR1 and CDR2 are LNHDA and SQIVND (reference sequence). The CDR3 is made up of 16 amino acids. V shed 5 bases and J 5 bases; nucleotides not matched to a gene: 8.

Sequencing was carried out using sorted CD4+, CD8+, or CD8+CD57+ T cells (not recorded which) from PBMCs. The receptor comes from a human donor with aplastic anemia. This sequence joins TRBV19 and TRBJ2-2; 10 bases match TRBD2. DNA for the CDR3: TGTGCCAGTAGTTCTGGGCTAGCGGGGGCGACCGGGGAGCTGTTTTTT. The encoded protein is CASSSGLAGATGELFF.